What follows are 28 T cell receptor beta chains derived from one specimen sequenced in a study of shared clonotypes between healthy human individuals. Assay: immunoSEQ multiplex PCR; the TCRdb copy retains only in-frame clones and omits some. Of hundreds of thousands of clones listed, roughly 70% are singletons. Sequenced sample: memory CD4+ T cells sorted from blood. As to subset: CD45RA-negative fraction. These receptors were taken from a woman between 25 and 40 years old in good health.

This clone was counted between two and nine times. The rearrangement uses TRBV10-3 and TRBJ1-1; the D is unclear. This CDR3 region has 14 residues. Germline V gives CDR1 ENHRY, CDR2 SYGVKD. The germline V and J ends were trimmed by 6 bases and 0 bases, with 11 bases remaining between them. CDR3 region: CAISTDGMNTEAFF. CDR3 bases: TGTGCCATCAGCACGGACGGGATGAACACTGAAGCTTTCTTT.

The table lists this clone with a few counts. This chain's CDR3 is CASSLFGGKREQYF. The CDR3 nucleotides are TGTGCCAGCAGCTTGTTCGGCGGGAAAAGGGAGCAGTACTTC. The rearrangement links TRBV5-5 to TRBJ2-7, with D possibly being TRBD2 (6 bases). The CDR3 covers 14 residues. Germline values: CDR1 SGHKS, CDR2 YYEKEE (reference sequence). V lost 1 base, J lost 7 bases, and 15 bases lay in between.

J is TRBJ1-1 and V is TRBV21-1; the DNA was not compared with TRBD1, the D call given in the table. TRBV21-1 has pseudogene status. This CDR3 comprises 17 residues. CDR3: CASRAGTGLIMNTEAFF. The CDR3 nucleotides are TGTGCCAGCAGGGCCGGGACAGGCCTCATCATGAACACTGAAGCTTTCTTT.

This clone has at least ten counts. The V gene is TRBV18, the J gene TRBJ1-1, with D perhaps TRBD1 (5 bases). Germline lookup yields CDR1 KGHSH and CDR2 LQKENI. With 2 bases removed from V and 5 bases from J, the gap between germline ends came to 9 bases. The CDR3 is made up of 13 amino acids. The CDR3 DNA is TGTGCCAGCTCACCAGGGGCCCAAACTGAAGCTTTCTTT. Translation: CASSPGAQTEAFF.

This CDR3 reads CASSQVLVDNEQFF. The DNA of the CDR3 is TGCGCCAGCAGCCAAGTATTGGTGGACAATGAGCAGTTCTTC. This chain connects TRBV4-1 to TRBJ2-1, with no clear D. Germline assignment: CDR1 MGHRA and CDR2 YSYEKL. The CDR3 contains 14 residues. V was pared by 1 base and J by 5 bases, with 9 bases between.

The rearrangement uses TRBV5-1 and TRBJ1-3; 9 nucleotides line up with TRBD1. Germline V lookup: CDR1 SGHRS, CDR2 YFSETQ. CDR3 length: 15 amino acids. V was pared by 4 bases and J by 4 bases, with 6 bases of the junction left unmatched. CDR3 sequence (DNA): TGCGCCAGCAGCAAGTCGACAGGGGGAGGAAACACCATATATTTT. Translated, it gives CASSKSTGGGNTIYF.

This chain links TRBV28 with TRBJ1-2; D is perhaps TRBD1 (5 bases). The V gene lost 7 bases and the J gene lost 7 bases, with 16 bases spanning the gap. This CDR3 contains 13 residues. Germline-derived CDR1 and CDR2 are MDHEN and SYDVKM. DNA of the CDR3: TGTGCCAGCACCCAAAATGGGAGGGGTGGCTACACCTTC. Its protein product is CASTQNGRGGYTF.

The rearrangement joins TRBV4-1 to TRBJ1-4, with D perhaps TRBD1 (5 bases). This CDR3 has 15 amino acids. Trimming removed 0 bases at V and 2 bases at J, with 7 bases between. Germline V gene data show CDR1 as MGHRA and CDR2 as YSYEKL. CDR3: CASSQDPGTNEKLFF. The CDR3 region has the DNA TGCGCCAGCAGCCAAGATCCAGGGACTAATGAAAAACTGTTTTTT.

This clone was detected only a few times. The rearrangement joins TRBV5-8 to TRBJ2-5; D is undetermined. This CDR3 has 15 residues. CDR1 is SGHTS, CDR2 YDEGEE, per germline. The V gene lost 2 bases and the J gene lost 5 bases, with 16 bases spanning the gap. CDR3: CASSFIAGLSETQYF. The CDR3 nucleotides read TGTGCCAGCAGCTTTATAGCTGGCTTGTCTGAGACCCAGTACTTC.

This clone was counted a few times. The rearrangement uses TRBV4-1 and TRBJ1-4, with 7 positions matching TRBD1. This CDR3 has 15 amino acids. The junction had 7 bases not matched to a gene; V was cut back by 5 bases and J by 4 bases. Germline assignment: CDR1 MGHRA and CDR2 YSYEKL. The DNA of the CDR3 is TGCGCCAGCAGCGAGCGACAGGGAGGTAATGAAAAACTGTTTTTT. Translation gives CASSERQGGNEKLFF.

The chain couples TRBV4-2 to TRBJ2-1; 10 positions match TRBD2. The J segment lost 14 bases and the V segment lost 2 bases, leaving 3 bases of the junction unmatched. This CDR3 is 12 amino acids long. Germline loops: CDR1 LGHNA, CDR2 YNFKEQ. The CDR3 loop reads CASSQSSGSKFF. CDR3 DNA sequence: TGTGCCAGCAGCCAATCTAGCGGGAGTAAGTTCTTC.

The rearrangement uses TRBV4-2 and TRBJ2-7, with 9 bases identical to TRBD2. Trimming cost V 5 bases and J 3 bases; bases outside gene matches: 11. Germline lookup yields CDR1 LGHNA and CDR2 YNFKEQ. The CDR3 length is 16 residues. CDR3 loop: CASSSRAGREGYEQYF. CDR3 DNA sequence: TGTGCCAGCAGCTCCCGGGCAGGGCGGGAGGGCTACGAGCAGTACTTC.

The rearrangement joins TRBV9 to TRBJ2-5; 8 bases are shared with TRBD2. CDR1 and CDR2 (germline): SGDLS, YYNGEE. J was trimmed by 5 bases and V by 1 base; bases with no gene match: 1. CDR3 length: 13 residues. In DNA form, the CDR3 reads TGTGCCAGCAGCGTACGACTAGCGGAGACCCAGTACTTC. Residues: CASSVRLAETQYF.

The chain is built from TRBV6-1 and TRBJ2-1, with D unresolved. V dropped 1 base and J dropped 4 bases, with 11 bases sitting between them. CDR3 length: 15 residues. Germline V lookup: CDR1 MNHNS, CDR2 SASEGT. The CDR3 region has the DNA TGTGCCAGCAGTGAAGGAAGTCACCTTTACAATGAGCAGTTCTTC. Translated, it gives CASSEGSHLYNEQFF.

The chain links TRBV20-1 to TRBJ2-3; D gene unclear. This CDR3 has 11 amino acids. V lost 4 bases and J 9 bases, leaving 11 bases between the germline ends. CDR1 is DFQATT and CDR2 is SNEGSKA in the germline V gene (reference sequence). The CDR3 protein is CSAIVSETQYF. CDR3 sequence (DNA): TGCAGTGCTATCGTATCCGAGACGCAGTATTTT.

In its sample, this clone was seen once. The chain uses TRBV19 and TRBJ2-7; 9 positions agree with TRBD1. The V gene end was trimmed by 3 bases and the J gene end by 3 bases; junction bases not matched to a gene: 9. Germline values: CDR1 LNHDA, CDR2 SQIVND (reference sequence). The CDR3 contains 16 residues. CDR3 amino acids: CASSIDDRGESYEQYF. CDR3 coding DNA: TGTGCCAGTAGTATCGATGACAGGGGGGAAAGCTACGAGCAGTACTTC.

A single count supports this clone. This chain joins TRBV7-2 and TRBJ2-5; D perhaps matches TRBD1 (6 bases). With the DNA end fitting TRBJ2-7 better, the J assignment may be wrong. The CDR3 is made up of 14 amino acids. The germline V gene encodes CDR1 SGHTA and CDR2 FQGNSA. For the CDR3, the DNA is TGTGCCAGCAGCTTAAATAAGGGGGCCTACGAGCAGTACTTC. Translation: CASSLNKGAYEQYF.

This chain uses TRBV5-1 with TRBJ1-1, with 10 nucleotides matching TRBD1. The CDR3 has 15 amino acids. Trimming removed 0 bases from V and 3 bases from J; junction bases left unmatched: 2. The germline CDR1 and CDR2 sequences are SGHRS and YFSETQ. CDR3 DNA: TGCGCCAGCAGCTTGGGGGGACAGGGGTACACTGAAGCTTTCTTT. It yields the protein CASSLGGQGYTEAFF.

This clone is termed medium-sized (0.01 to 0.1%). The CDR3 sequence: CASSGGYGDYEQYF. For the CDR3, the DNA is TGTGCCAGCAGTGGGGGGTACGGGGACTACGAGCAGTACTTC. This sequence joins TRBV28 and TRBJ2-7; a weak D match, TRBD2 (6 bases). Germline V lookup: CDR1 MDHEN, CDR2 SYDVKM. The CDR3 covers 14 residues. V was shortened by 5 bases and J by 3 bases, with 14 bases between the two germline ends.

Here the CDR3 DNA reads TGTGCCAGCAGTTCTCAGGGGGCGACTAATGAAAAACTGTTTTTT. This gives the protein CASSSQGATNEKLFF. The rearrangement uses TRBV6-5 and TRBJ1-4; TRBD1 aligns across 8 bases. The germline V gene encodes CDR1 MNHEY and CDR2 SVGAGI. V was clipped by 4 bases and J by 2 bases; unmatched bases: 3. This CDR3 has 15 amino acids.

This clone has a single count. This chain joins TRBV6-6 and TRBJ2-2; TRBD2 matches 7 bases. CDR1 is MNHNY and CDR2 is SVGAGI in the germline V gene (reference sequence). The V segment lost 2 bases and the J segment 6 bases; nucleotides outside the gene matches: 3. The CDR3 is made up of 14 amino acids. CDR3 DNA: TGTGCCAGCAGTTACGTGGCGGGAGCCGGGGAGCTGTTTTTT. Translation gives CASSYVAGAGELFF.

As to this clone: This could be a read error, since a much larger clone is one nucleotide away. Other DNA sequences within the sample encode an identical CDR3. The genes are TRBV5-1 and TRBJ2-7; possibly TRBD2 for D (5 bases). Between the trimmed V and J ends, which lost 2 bases and 2 bases, there was a span of 14 bases. This CDR3 region has 15 residues. From germline, CDR1 is SGHRS and CDR2 YFSETQ. CDR3 amino acids: CASSFSAEGPYEQYF. As DNA, the CDR3 is TGCGCCAGCAGCTTCTCGGCAGAGGGCCCCTACGAGCAGTACTTC.

V and J are TRBV7-3 and TRBJ2-5, with 9 bases aligning to TRBD2. Per germline, CDR1 SGHTA and CDR2 FQGTGA. There are 14 residues in the CDR3. The ends lost 2 bases at V and 5 bases at J; junction bases unmatched: 3. The CDR3 DNA reads as TGTGCCAGCAGCTTAGGCGGGAGGGCGGAGACCCAGTACTTC. It translates to CASSLGGRAETQYF.

This chain uses TRBV28 with TRBJ2-7; D might be TRBD1 (6 bases). V was shortened by 6 bases and J by 0 bases, with 15 bases between the two germline ends. The CDR3 consists of 15 residues. In germline, CDR1 is MDHEN, CDR2 SYDVKM. CDR3 bases: TGTGCCAGCAGCCGTCGTCAGGGGTTCTCCTACGAGCAGTACTTC. Amino acids: CASSRRQGFSYEQYF.

This clone was detected only once. The rearrangement joins TRBV7-2 to TRBJ2-2; 10 nucleotides line up with TRBD2. The CDR3 is 16 amino acids. Germline CDR1 reads SGHTA; CDR2 reads FQGNSA. The V segment lost 5 bases and the J segment 4 bases; nucleotides outside the gene matches: 7. CDR3 in amino acids: CASSRVLAGITGELFF. The CDR3 nucleotides are TGTGCCAGCAGCCGGGTACTAGCGGGAATCACCGGGGAGCTGTTTTTT.

V and J are TRBV7-9 and TRBJ2-3, with TRBD2 matching over 7 bases. Germline V lookup: CDR1 SEHNR, CDR2 FQNEAQ (reference sequence). After removal of 5 bases from V and 1 base from J, the junction contained 9 bases not matched to a gene. This CDR3 comprises 16 residues. CDR3 nucleotides: TGTGCCAGCAGCCCCGGCGGGAGTGTCGGCACAGATACGCAGTATTTT. It specifies CASSPGGSVGTDTQYF.

The chain carries TRBV5-1 and TRBJ2-1, with TRBD1 matching over 10 bases. J gave up 8 bases and V 1 base, and 9 bases lay outside the gene matches. The V gene's germline CDR1 is SGHRS and CDR2 YFSETQ. The CDR3 has 16 residues. The CDR3 is CASSLLGQGDVDEQFF. The CDR3 DNA is TGCGCCAGCAGCTTGCTAGGACAGGGGGATGTGGATGAGCAGTTCTTC. The full variable domain, in which reference TRBV5-1 and TRBJ2-1 provide the parts outside the CDR3, is KAGVTQTPRYLIKTRGQQVTLSCSPISGHRSVSWYQQTPGQGLQFLFEYFSETQRNKGNFPGRFSGRQFSNSRSEMNVSTLELGDSALYLCASSLLGQGDVDEQFFGPGTRLTVL.

This clone is a singleton in its sample. The CDR3 nucleotides are TGTGCCAGCTCGGGGACAGGGGAGTACGAGCAGTACTTC. Translating it yields CASSGTGEYEQYF. The genes are TRBV18 and TRBJ2-7; TRBD1 aligns across 10 bases. The V gene's germline CDR1 is KGHSH and CDR2 LQKENI. J was trimmed by 4 bases and V by 6 bases; bases with no gene match: 3. This CDR3 comprises 13 residues.